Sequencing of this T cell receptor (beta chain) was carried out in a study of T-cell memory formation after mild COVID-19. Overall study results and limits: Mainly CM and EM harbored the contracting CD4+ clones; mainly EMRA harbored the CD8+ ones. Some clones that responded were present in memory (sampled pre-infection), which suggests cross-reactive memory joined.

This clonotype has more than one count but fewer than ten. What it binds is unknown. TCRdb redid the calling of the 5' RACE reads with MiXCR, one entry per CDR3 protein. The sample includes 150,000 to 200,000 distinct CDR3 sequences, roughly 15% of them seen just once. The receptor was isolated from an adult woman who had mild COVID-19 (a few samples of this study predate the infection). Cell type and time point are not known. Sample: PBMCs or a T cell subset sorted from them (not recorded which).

The DNA for the CDR3 is TGTGCCAGCAGCTTAGGCGTACAGGGGGCTGGCACTGAAGCTTTCTTT. This encodes CASSLGVQGAGTEAFF. The chain has TRBV13 and TRBJ1-1, with 9 bases identical to TRBD1. There are 16 residues in the CDR3. The trim removed 0 bases at V and 4 bases at J, leaving 6 bases unmatched. CDR1 and CDR2 from the germline V gene are PRHDT and FYEKMQ (reference sequence).